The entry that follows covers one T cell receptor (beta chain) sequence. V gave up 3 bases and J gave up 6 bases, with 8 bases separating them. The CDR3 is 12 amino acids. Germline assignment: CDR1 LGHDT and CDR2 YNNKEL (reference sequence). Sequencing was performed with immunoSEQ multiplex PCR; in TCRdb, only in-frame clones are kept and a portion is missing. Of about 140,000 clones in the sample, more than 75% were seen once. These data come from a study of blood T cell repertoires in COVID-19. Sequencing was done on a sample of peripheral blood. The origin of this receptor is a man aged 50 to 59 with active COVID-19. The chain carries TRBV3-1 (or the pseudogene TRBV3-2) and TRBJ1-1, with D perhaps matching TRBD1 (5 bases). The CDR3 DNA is TGTGCCAGCAGCCAGGGGCACGCTGAAGCTTTCTTT. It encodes CASSQGHAEAFF.